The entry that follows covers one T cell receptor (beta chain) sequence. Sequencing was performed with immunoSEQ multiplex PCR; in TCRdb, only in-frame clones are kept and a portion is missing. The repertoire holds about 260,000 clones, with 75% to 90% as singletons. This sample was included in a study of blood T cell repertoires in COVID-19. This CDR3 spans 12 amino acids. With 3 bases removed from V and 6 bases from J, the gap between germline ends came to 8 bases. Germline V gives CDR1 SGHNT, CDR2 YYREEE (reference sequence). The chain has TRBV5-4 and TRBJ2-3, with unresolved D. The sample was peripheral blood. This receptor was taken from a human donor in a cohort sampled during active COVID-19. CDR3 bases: TGTGCCAGCAGCTACCTAGAGGATACGCAGTATTTT. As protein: CASSYLEDTQYF.